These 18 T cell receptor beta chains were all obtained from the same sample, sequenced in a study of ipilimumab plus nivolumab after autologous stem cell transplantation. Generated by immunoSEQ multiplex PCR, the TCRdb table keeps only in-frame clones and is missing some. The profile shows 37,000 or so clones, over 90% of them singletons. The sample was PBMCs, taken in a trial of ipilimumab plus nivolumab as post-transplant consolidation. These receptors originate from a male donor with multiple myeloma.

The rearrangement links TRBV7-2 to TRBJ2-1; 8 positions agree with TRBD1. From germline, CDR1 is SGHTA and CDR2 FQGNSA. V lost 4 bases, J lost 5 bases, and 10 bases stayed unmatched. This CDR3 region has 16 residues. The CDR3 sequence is CASSSRLSTGDNEQFF. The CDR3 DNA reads TGTGCCAGCAGCTCCCGACTATCGACAGGGGACAATGAGCAGTTCTTC. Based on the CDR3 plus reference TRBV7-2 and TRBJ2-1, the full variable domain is GAGVSQSPSNKVTEKGKDVELRCDPISGHTALYWYRQSLGQGLEFLIYFQGNSAPDKSGLPSDRFSAERTGGSVSTLTIQRTQQEDSAVYLCASSSRLSTGDNEQFFGPGTRLTVL.

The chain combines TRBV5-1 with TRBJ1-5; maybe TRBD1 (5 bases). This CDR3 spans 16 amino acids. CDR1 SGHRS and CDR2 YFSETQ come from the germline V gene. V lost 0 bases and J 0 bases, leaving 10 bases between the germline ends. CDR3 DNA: TGCGCCAGCAGCTTGGGGGGCAGTTTTAGCAATCAGCCCCAGCATTTT. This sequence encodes CASSLGGSFSNQPQHF.

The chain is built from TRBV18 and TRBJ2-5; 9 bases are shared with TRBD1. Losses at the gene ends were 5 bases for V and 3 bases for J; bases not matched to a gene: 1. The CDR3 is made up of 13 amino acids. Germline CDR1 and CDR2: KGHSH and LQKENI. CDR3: CASSRDREETQYF. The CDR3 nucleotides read TGTGCCAGCTCAAGGGACAGGGAAGAGACCCAGTACTTC. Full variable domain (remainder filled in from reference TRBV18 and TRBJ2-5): NAGVMQNPRHLVRRRGQEARLRCSPMKGHSHVYWYRQLPEEGLKFMVYLQKENIIDESGMPKERFSAEFPKEGPSILRIQQVVRGDSAAYFCASSRDREETQYFGPGTRLLVL.

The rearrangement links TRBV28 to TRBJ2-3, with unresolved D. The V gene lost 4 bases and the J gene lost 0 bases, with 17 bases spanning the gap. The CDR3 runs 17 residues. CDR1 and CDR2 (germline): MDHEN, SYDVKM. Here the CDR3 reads CASSWPLGGSSTDTQYF. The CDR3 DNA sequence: TGTGCCAGCAGTTGGCCTTTGGGCGGCAGTAGCACAGATACGCAGTATTTT.

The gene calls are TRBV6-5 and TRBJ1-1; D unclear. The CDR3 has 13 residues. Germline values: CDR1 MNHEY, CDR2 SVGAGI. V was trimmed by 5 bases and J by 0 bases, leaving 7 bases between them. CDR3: CASSTLLNTEAFF. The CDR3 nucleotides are TGTGCCAGCAGTACCCTTTTGAACACTGAAGCTTTCTTT.

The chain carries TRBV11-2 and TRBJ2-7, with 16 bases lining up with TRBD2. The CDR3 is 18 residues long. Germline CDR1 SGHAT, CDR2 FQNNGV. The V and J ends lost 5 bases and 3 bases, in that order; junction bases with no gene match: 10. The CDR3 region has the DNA TGTGCCAGCAGCCCCCGGGGACTAGCGGGAGGGTTAAACTACGAGCAGTACTTC. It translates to CASSPRGLAGGLNYEQYF.

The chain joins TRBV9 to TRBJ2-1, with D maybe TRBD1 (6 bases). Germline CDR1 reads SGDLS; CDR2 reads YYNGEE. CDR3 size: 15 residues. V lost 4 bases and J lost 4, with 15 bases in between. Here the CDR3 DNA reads TGTGCCAGCAGCCATGATAGAAGGGGGTACAATGAGCAGTTCTTC. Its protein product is CASSHDRRGYNEQFF.

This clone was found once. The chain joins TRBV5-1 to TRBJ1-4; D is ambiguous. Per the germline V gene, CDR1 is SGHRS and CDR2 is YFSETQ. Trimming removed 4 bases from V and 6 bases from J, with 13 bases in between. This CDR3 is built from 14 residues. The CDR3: CASSDPGGDEKLFF. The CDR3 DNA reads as TGCGCCAGCAGCGACCCGGGCGGGGATGAAAAACTGTTTTTT.

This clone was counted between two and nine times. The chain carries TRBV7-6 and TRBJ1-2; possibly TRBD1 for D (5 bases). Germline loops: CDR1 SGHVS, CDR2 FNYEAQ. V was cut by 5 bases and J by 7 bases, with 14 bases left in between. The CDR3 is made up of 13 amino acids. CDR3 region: CASSPGQGGGYTF. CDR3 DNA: TGTGCCAGCAGCCCGGGGCAGGGCGGTGGCTACACCTTC.

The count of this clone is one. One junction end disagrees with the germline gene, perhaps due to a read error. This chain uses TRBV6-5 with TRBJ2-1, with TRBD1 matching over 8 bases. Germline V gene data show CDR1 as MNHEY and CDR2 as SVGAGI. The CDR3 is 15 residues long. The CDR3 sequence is CTSRATGAAYNEQFF. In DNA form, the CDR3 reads TGTACCAGCAGAGCGACAGGGGCCGCCTACAATGAGCAGTTCTTC.

The CDR3 here is CASSVEGRDTETQYF. For the CDR3, the DNA is TGTGCCAGCAGCGTAGAGGGCAGGGATACAGAGACCCAGTACTTC. The chain carries TRBV9 and TRBJ2-5, with D possibly TRBD1 on 5 matching bases. Per germline, CDR1 SGDLS and CDR2 YYNGEE. Trimming removed 0 bases at V and 4 bases at J, with 13 bases between. The CDR3 extends over 15 amino acids.

CDR3 sequence (DNA): TGTGCCAGCAGCTTGAGGCGCGGGGAAACCTACAATGAGCAGTTCTTC. This gives the protein CASSLRRGETYNEQFF. The J gene is TRBJ2-1, the V gene TRBV5-5; D might be TRBD2 (6 bases). Germline V gene data show CDR1 as SGHKS and CDR2 as YYEKEE (reference sequence). The CDR3 has 16 residues. Trimming cost V 1 base and J 2 bases, with 13 bases left between them.

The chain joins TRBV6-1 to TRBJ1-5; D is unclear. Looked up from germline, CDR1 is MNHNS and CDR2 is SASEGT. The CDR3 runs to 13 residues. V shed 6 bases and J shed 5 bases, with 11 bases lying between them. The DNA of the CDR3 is TGTGCCAGCAGCCCAGGTCTGGATCAGCCCCAGCATTTT. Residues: CASSPGLDQPQHF.

Here the CDR3 DNA reads TGTGCCAGCAGTTCTGTTGTCTTCGATCAGCCCCAGCATTTT. This sequence encodes CASSSVVFDQPQHF. This chain uses TRBV6-6 with TRBJ1-5; D gene uncertain. Germline-derived CDR1 and CDR2 are MNHNY and SVGAGI (reference sequence). The V end lost 4 bases, the J end lost 5 bases, and 12 bases lay between the germline ends. The CDR3 runs 14 residues.

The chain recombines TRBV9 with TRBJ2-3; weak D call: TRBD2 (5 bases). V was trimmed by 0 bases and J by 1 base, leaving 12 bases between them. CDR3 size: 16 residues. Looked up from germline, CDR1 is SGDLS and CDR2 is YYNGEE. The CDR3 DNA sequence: TGTGCCAGCAGCGTAGATCTCCCAGCGGGCACAGATACGCAGTATTTT. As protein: CASSVDLPAGTDTQYF.

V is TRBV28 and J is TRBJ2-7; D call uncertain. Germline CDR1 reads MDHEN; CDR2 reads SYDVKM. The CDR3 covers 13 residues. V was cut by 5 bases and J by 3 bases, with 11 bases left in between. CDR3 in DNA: TGTGCCAGCAGTAGCCCTAGTGGCTACGAGCAGTACTTC. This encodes CASSSPSGYEQYF.

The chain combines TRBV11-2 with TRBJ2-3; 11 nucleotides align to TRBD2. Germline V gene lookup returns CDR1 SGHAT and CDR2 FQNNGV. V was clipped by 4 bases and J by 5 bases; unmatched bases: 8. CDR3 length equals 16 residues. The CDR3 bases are TGTGCCAGCAGCTCTAGCGGGGGGACTAGGGTAGATACGCAGTATTTT. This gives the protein CASSSSGGTRVDTQYF.

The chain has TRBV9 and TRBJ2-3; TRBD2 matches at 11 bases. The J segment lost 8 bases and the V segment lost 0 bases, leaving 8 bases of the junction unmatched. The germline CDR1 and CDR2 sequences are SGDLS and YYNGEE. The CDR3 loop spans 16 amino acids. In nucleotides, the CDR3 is TGTGCCAGCAGCGTAGATGCTAGCGGGGGGACGGGTACGCAGTATTTT. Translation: CASSVDASGGTGTQYF. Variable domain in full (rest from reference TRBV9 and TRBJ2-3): DSGVTQTPKHLITATGQRVTLRCSPRSGDLSVYWYQQSLDQGLQFLIQYYNGEERAKGNILERFSAQQFPDLHSELNLSSLELGDSALYFCASSVDASGGTGTQYFGPGTRLTVL.